The T cell receptor (beta chain) described here comes from a study of blood T cells in healthy people across ages. Donors each provided around 9 milliliters of peripheral blood. PBMCs numbering at least 6.5 million were isolated per sample. Total RNA, at least 6 micrograms per sample, was extracted from PBMCs. A second PCR of about 7 to 12 cycles used a sample-barcoded 5' primer and a J-beta primer mix. TCRdb itself ran the 5' RACE reads through MiXCR, one entry per CDR3 protein. The table records 1,500,000 or so distinct CDR3 sequences, about 45% of them present only once. Germline loops: CDR1 SGHVS, CDR2 FQNEAQ. The ends were cut back, 3 bases at V and 5 bases at J, with 13 bases in the middle. This CDR3 region has 15 residues.

The clonotype was recovered from a woman between 18 and 29 years old in good health. Specimen: blood. V gene TRBV7-8 combines with J gene TRBJ2-2; D perhaps matches TRBD1 (5 bases). CDR3 coding DNA: TGTGCCAGCAGCTTTTTAAAGGGGCGGACCGGGGAGCTGTTTTTT. It translates to CASSFLKGRTGELFF.